This entry features one T cell receptor beta chain sequence. Its specificity is not known. The assay was immunoSEQ multiplex PCR, and TCRdb's table has in-frame clones only and misses some. This sample has approximately 45,000 clones, with around 83% found just once. CDR3 length equals 15 residues. The V end was cut by 0 bases, the J end by 3 bases, with 10 bases between. The germline gives CDR1 SGHRS, CDR2 YFSETQ. This record belongs to a study of radiation and T cells in renal cell carcinoma. The wider study: Nephrectomy followed 15 Gy stereotactic body radiation by 4 weeks. Study results and limitations: In blood, top tumor clones expanded by 2 weeks, shrinking by 4.

As for time point: baseline pretreatment blood. The treatment was: 15 Gy SBRT to primary tumor, nephrectomy 4 weeks later. The V call is TRBV5-1, the J call TRBJ1-5; tentative D call: TRBD1 (5 bases). This TCR was sampled from a woman in her seventies with renal cell carcinoma. This sample comprised blood, obtained from a patient whose treatment included radiotherapy and nephrectomy. DNA of the CDR3: TGCGCCAGCAGCTTGGAAGCAGGGAACAATCAGCCCCAGCATTTT. Translated: CASSLEAGNNQPQHF. The full variable domain, rest sourced from reference TRBV5-1 and TRBJ1-5, is KAGVTQTPRYLIKTRGQQVTLSCSPISGHRSVSWYQQTPGQGLQFLFEYFSETQRNKGNFPGRFSGRQFSNSRSEMNVSTLELGDSALYLCASSLEAGNNQPQHFGDGTRLSIL.